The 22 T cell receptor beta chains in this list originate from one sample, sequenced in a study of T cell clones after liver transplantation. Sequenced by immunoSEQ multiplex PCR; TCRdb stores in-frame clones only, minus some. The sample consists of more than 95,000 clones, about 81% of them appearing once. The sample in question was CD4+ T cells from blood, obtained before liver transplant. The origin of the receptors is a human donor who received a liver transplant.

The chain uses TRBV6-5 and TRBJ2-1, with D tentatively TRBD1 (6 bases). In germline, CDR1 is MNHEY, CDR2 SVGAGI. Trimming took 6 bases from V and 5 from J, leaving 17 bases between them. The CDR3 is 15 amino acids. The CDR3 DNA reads TGTGCCAGCAGCAAACCCGACAGGAACAACAATGAGCAGTTCTTC. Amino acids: CASSKPDRNNNEQFF.

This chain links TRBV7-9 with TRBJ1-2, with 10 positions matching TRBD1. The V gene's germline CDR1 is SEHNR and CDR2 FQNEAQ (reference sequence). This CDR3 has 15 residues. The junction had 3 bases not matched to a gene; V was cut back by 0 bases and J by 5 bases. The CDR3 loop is CASSLAGTGVYGYTF. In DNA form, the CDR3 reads TGTGCCAGCAGCTTAGCGGGGACAGGGGTTTATGGCTACACCTTC.

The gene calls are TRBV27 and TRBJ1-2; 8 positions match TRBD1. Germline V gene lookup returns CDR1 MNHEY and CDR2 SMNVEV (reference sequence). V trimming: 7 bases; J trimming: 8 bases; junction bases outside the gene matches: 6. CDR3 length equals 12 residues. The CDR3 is CASTGTGTGYTF. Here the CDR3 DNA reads TGTGCCAGCACCGGGACAGGTACCGGCTACACCTTC.

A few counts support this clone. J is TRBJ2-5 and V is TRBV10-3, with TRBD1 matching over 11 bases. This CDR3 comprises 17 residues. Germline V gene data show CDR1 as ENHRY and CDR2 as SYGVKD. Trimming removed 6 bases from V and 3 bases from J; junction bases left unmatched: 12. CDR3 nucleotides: TGTGCCATCAGCCCGGGACAGGGGGGGCTGAGAGAAGAGACCCAGTACTTC. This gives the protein CAISPGQGGLREETQYF.

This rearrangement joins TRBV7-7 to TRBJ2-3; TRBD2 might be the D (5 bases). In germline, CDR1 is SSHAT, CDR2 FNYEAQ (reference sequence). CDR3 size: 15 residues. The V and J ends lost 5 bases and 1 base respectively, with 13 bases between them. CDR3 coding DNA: TGTGCCAGCAGCCCCACCGGGGTGGGCACAGATACGCAGTATTTT. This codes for CASSPTGVGTDTQYF.

The CDR3 spells CASNLGRPGETQYF. As DNA, the CDR3 is TGTGCCAGTAATTTGGGACGTCCTGGGGAGACCCAGTACTTC. The chain has TRBV19 and TRBJ2-5; either TRBD1 or TRBD2 may supply D (5 bases each). CDR1 LNHDA and CDR2 SQIVND come from the germline V gene (reference sequence). This CDR3 has 14 amino acids. V dropped 7 bases and J dropped 5 bases, with 17 bases sitting between them.

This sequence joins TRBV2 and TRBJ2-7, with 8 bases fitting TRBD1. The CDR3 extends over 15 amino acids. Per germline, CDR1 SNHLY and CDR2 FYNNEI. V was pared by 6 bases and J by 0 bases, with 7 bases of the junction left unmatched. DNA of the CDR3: TGTGCCAGCAGAAATGACAGGGGCCTCTCCTACGAGCAGTACTTC. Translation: CASRNDRGLSYEQYF.

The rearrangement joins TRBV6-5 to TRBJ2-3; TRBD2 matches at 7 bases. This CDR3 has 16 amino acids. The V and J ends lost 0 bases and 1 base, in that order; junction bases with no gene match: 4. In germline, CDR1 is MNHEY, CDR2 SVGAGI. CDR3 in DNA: TGTGCCAGCAGTTACTCGCCCAGCGGGGGCACAGATACGCAGTATTTT. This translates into CASSYSPSGGTDTQYF.

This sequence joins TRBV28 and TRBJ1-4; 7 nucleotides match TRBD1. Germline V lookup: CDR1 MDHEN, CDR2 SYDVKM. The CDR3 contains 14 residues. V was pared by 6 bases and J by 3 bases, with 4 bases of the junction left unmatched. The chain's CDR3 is CASRATGSNEKLFF. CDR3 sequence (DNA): TGTGCCAGCAGGGCGACAGGGTCTAATGAAAAACTGTTTTTT.

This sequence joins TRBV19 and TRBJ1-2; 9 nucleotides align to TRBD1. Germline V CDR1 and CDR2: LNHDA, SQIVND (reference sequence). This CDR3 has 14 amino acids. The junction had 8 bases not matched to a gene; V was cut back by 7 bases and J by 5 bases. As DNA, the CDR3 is TGTGCCAGTAACCCCGGGACAGGGACTTATGGCTACACCTTC. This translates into CASNPGTGTYGYTF.

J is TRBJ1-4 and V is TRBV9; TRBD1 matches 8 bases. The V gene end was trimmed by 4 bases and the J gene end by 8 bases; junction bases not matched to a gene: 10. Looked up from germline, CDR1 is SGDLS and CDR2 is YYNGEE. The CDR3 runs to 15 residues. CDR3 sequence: CASSPLQGAREKLFF. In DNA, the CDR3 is TGTGCCAGCAGCCCGCTCCAGGGGGCCCGGGAAAAACTGTTTTTT. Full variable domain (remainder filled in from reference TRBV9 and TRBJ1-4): DSGVTQTPKHLITATGQRVTLRCSPRSGDLSVYWYQQSLDQGLQFLIQYYNGEERAKGNILERFSAQQFPDLHSELNLSSLELGDSALYFCASSPLQGAREKLFFGSGTQLSVL.

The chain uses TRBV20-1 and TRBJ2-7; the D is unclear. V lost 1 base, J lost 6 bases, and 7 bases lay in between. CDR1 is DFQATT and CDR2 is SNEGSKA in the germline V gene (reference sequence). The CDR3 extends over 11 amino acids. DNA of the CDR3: TGCAGTGCTAGAGGAACTGGCGAGCAGTACTTC. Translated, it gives CSARGTGEQYF.

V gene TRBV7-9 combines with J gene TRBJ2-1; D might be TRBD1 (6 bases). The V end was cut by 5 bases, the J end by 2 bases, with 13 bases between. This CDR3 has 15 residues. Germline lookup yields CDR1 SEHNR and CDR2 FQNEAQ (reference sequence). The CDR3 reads CASSRRQGTYNEQFF. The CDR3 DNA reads TGTGCCAGCAGCCGTCGGCAGGGGACCTACAATGAGCAGTTCTTC.

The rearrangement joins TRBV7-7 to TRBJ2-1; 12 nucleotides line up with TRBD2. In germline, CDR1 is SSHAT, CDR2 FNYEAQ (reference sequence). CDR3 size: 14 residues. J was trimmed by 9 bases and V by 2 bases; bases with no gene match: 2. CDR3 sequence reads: CASSLLAGGTEQFF. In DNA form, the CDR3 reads TGTGCCAGCAGCTTACTAGCGGGGGGGACTGAGCAGTTCTTC.

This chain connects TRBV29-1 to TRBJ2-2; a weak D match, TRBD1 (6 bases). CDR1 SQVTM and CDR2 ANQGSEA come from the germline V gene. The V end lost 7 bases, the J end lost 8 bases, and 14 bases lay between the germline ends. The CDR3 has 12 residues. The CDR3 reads CSGIRGRGELFF. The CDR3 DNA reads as TGCAGCGGAATAAGGGGGAGAGGGGAGCTGTTTTTT.

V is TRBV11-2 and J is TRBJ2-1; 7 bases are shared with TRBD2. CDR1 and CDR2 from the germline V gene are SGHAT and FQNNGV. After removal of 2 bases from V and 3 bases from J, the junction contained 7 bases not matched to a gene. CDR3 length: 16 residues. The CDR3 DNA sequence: TGTGCCAGCAGCTTAAGATTGGGGGAGGGCTACAATGAGCAGTTCTTC. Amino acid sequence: CASSLRLGEGYNEQFF.

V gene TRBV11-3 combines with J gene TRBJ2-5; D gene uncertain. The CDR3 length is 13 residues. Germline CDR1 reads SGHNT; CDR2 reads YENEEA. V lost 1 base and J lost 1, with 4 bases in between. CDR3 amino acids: CASSLGIQETQYF. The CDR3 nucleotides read TGTGCCAGCAGCTTAGGGATCCAAGAGACCCAGTACTTC.

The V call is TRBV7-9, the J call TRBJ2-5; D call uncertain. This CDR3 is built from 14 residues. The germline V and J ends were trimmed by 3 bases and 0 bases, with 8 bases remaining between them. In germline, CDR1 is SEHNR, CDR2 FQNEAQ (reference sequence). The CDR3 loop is CASSLSHNQETQYF. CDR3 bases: TGTGCCAGCAGCTTGTCCCACAACCAAGAGACCCAGTACTTC. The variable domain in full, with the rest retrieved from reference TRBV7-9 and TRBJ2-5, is DTGVSQNPRHKITKRGQNVTFRCDPISEHNRLYWYRQTLGQGPEFLTYFQNEAQLEKSRLLSDRFSAERPKGSFSTLEIQRTEQGDSAMYLCASSLSHNQETQYFGPGTRLLVL.

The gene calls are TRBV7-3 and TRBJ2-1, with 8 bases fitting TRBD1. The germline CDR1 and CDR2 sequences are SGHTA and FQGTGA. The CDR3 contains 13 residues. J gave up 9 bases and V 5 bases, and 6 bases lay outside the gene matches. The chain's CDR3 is CASSQGAWGEQFF. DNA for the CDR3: TGTGCCAGCAGCCAGGGGGCGTGGGGTGAGCAGTTCTTC.

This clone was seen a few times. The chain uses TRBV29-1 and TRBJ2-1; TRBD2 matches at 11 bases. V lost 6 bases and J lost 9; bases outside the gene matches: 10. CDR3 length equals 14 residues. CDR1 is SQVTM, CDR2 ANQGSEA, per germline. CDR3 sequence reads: CSVLHSGRAVEQFF. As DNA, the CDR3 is TGCAGCGTCCTTCATAGCGGGAGGGCCGTTGAGCAGTTCTTC.

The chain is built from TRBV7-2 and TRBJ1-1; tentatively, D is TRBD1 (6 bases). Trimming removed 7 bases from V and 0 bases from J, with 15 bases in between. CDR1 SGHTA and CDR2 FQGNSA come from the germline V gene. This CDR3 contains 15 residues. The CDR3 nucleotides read TGTGCCAGCAAACACAGGGAAATAATGAACACTGAAGCTTTCTTT. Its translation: CASKHREIMNTEAFF.

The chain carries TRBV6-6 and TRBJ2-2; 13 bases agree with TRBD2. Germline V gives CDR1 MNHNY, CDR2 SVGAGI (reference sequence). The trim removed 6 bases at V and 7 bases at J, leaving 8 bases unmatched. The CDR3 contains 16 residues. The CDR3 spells CASSATSGGAIGELFF. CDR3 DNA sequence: TGTGCCAGCAGCGCTACTAGCGGGGGGGCCATCGGGGAGCTGTTTTTT.